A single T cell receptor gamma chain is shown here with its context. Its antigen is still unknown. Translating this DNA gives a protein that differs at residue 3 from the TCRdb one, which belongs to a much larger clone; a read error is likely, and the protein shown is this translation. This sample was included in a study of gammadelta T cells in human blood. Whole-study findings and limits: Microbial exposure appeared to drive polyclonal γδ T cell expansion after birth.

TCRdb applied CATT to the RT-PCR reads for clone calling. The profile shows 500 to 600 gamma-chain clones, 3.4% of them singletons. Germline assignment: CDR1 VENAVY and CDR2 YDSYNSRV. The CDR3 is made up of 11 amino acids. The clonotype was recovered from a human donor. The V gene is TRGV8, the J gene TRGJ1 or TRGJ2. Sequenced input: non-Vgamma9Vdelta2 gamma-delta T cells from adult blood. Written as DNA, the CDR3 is TGTGCCTCCTGGGATAACTATAAGAAACTCTTT. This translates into CASWDNYKKLF.